This T cell receptor (beta chain) was identified during a study of shared clonotypes between healthy human individuals (dated by TCRdb to 2020 to 2022). For the wider study: Two women and a few men aged 18 to 49 years were included in the cohort. For each donor, CD4 naive and CD4 memory were each run on three plates, CD8 naive on two plates, and CD8 memory on one plate. To estimate repertoire size and how much clonotypes are shared between individuals, the study performed deep sequencing of blood TCR repertoires from about five healthy adults. To increase sequencing depth and limit assay-specific biases, different laboratories used diverse techniques to prepare libraries and sequence TCR repertoires. Leukapheresis yielded between about 0.94 and 9.5 billion PBMCs per donor.

The V end gives up 5 bases and the J end 4 bases, leaving 5 bases in the junction not matched to a gene. From the cysteine up to the phenylalanine, the CDR3 has a length of 14 residues. Only the CDR3 region is kept as DNA, spanning 42 bases read in frame from base 1. Per the germline V gene (reference sequence), MNHEY is the CDR1 and SMNVEV is the CDR2. Using the deep immunoSEQ assay, TCR CDR3 regions were amplified from genomic DNA by multiplex PCR. Genomic DNA extracted from each cell subset was distributed evenly over all wells of several immunoSEQ 96-well plates, and each plate served as one replicate. For sorted subsets, roughly 190 ng of genomic DNA, equivalent to 25,000 to 35,000 T cell genomes, went into each replicate PCR. The purified libraries were quantified using a Qubit 3.0 fluorometer, sized with a Bioanalyzer 2100, and then quantified again using the KAPA Library Quantification kit. Every immunoSEQ 96-well plate was sequenced on a separate single-read 150-cycle Illumina NextSeq 550 flow cell. The study's own analysis went as follows. The immunoSEQ output contained only junctional sequences without quality scores, so filtering could not match that applied to full-length reads. To assign V/J genes and CDR3, sequences were annotated using PyIR, a Python wrapper for IgBLAST v1.9, with IMGT germline references. Reads with weak V/J assignments (E-value above 1e-6), missing CDR3, stop codons, out-of-frame junctions, or ambiguous translated residues were removed. V3J clonotypes were defined by identical inferred V gene, J gene, and CDR3 amino acid sequence. Percentage overlap between repertoires was calculated by dividing the number of shared unique clonotypes by the size of the smaller repertoire. Repertoire richness was assessed with RTK rarefaction, the Chao1 estimator, and Recon v2.1 estimates of unobserved clonotypes. For all TCRbeta clonotypes obtained by the gDNA method from a few donors, generation probabilities were computed with OLGA. Drawn from immuneACCESS, this table holds only the in-frame rearrangements with V and J called that TCRdb kept. Clones are partly lost; checked studies trace under half to an unresolved V gene and leave the rest unexplained. V and J calls and clone size come straight from that table; D and trimming were deduced from the DNA. In this sample the table shows 980,000 or so clones, 70% to 85% of which occur a single time. Over 1.3% of the sample belongs to the ten largest clones.

Concerning this clone itself: Its antigen is still unknown. One base away lies a much larger clone, so this may be a sequencing read error.

Summary of the overall study and its limitations: About 5% of naive CD4, 3.5% of naive CD8, approximately 2.2% of memory CD4, and 0.35% to 0.5% of memory CD8 clonotypes were shared across several donors. Based on pairwise subsampling, the degree of clonotype sharing among donors was expected to be affected by sequencing depth. Incomplete sequencing was indicated by rarefaction of sorted-subset datasets, despite the large sequencing depth. The small number of donors limited the genetic and exposure-history diversity represented. Compared with non-shared clonotypes, clonotypes shared by all four sorted-subset donors had higher generation probabilities. Naive subsets generally had larger estimated clonotype richness than memory subsets. Only blood was sampled, and tissue TCR repertoires likely differ from those in blood.

Donors were healthy HIV-negative adults with no recently reported acute infections or vaccinations. All donors were Caucasian adults living in Nashville, Tennessee, USA. CD4+ T cells were enriched by magnetic negative selection, after which naive cells were positively selected on CD45RA and the negative fraction was taken as the memory subset. Blood was obtained by leukapheresis, after which PBMCs were separated by Ficoll-Histopaque density gradient centrifugation and cryopreserved in liquid nitrogen vapor phase. Analytical flow cytometry was used to check the purity and quantity of every magnetically sorted T cell population. Genomic DNA was isolated from every sorted fraction and measured by UV absorbance on a Nanodrop 2000c.

In this chain, TRBV27 is recombined with TRBJ2-5, and TRBD1 aligns with 9 junction nucleotides. The source material was memory CD4+ T cells sorted from blood. The sample's cell subset or site label, decoded: CD45RA-negative fraction. The TCR sequence derives from a man aged 18 to 35 in good health. The DNA is TGTGCCAGCAGTACCGGACAGGGGAGAGAGACCCAGTACTTC. Translated, it gives CASSTGQGRETQYF.